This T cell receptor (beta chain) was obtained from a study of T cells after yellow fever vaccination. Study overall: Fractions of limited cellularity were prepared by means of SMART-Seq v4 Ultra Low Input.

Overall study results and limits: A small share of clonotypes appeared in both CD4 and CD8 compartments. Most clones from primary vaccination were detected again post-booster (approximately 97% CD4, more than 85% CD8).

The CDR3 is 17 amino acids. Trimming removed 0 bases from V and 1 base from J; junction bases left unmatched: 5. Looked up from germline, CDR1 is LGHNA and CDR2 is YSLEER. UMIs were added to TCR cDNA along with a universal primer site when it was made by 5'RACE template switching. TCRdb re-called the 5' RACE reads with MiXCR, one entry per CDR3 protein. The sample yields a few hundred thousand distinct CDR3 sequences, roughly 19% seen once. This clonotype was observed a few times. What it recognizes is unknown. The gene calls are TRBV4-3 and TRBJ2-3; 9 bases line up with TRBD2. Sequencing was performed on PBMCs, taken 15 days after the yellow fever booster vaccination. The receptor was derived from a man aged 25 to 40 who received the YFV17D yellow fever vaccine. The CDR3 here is CASSQESSGKGTDTQYF. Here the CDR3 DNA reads TGCGCCAGCAGCCAAGAATCTAGCGGGAAAGGCACAGATACGCAGTATTTT.